The 7 T cell receptor beta chains below were found in one sample sequenced in a study of shared clonotypes between healthy human individuals. TCRdb keeps only in-frame clones here, not all; method: immunoSEQ multiplex PCR. The table shows some 1.4 million clones, with roughly 96% occurring only once. The material sequenced was naive CD4+ T cells sorted from blood. Noted subset: CD45RA+ positively selected. These receptors originate from a young man in good health.

This clone has just one count. The chain's CDR3 is CASSLEESSYNEQFF. As DNA, the CDR3 is TGTGCCAGCAGCCTCGAGGAGAGTTCCTACAATGAGCAGTTCTTC. V gene TRBV6-4 combines with J gene TRBJ2-1; no reliable D call. The CDR3 runs to 15 residues. The germline CDR1 and CDR2 sequences are MRHNA and SNTAGT. Between the trimmed V and J ends, which lost 6 bases and 1 base, there was a span of 13 bases.

A word on this clone: This CDR3 is also generated by other DNA sequences in the sample. V gene TRBV20-1 combines with J gene TRBJ2-5; D possibly corresponds to TRBD1 (5 bases). The CDR3 is 11 amino acids. Trimming shortened V by 2 bases and J by 5 bases, and 6 bases separated the two germline ends. The germline CDR1 and CDR2 sequences are DFQATT and SNEGSKA (reference sequence). Written as DNA, the CDR3 is TGCAGTGCTAGAAAGGGGGAGACCCAGTACTTC. Translated: CSARKGETQYF.

The chain recombines TRBV18 with TRBJ1-2, with D perhaps matching TRBD1 (6 bases). The V end lost 5 bases, the J end lost 8 bases, and 12 bases lay between the germline ends. CDR3 length: 12 residues. Germline values: CDR1 KGHSH, CDR2 LQKENI. The CDR3 nucleotides are TGTGCCAGCTCAAAAAACAGGGACGGCTACACCTTC. Amino acids: CASSKNRDGYTF.

V gene TRBV5-5 combines with J gene TRBJ2-3; D gene unclear. Germline V lookup: CDR1 SGHKS, CDR2 YYEKEE (reference sequence). The CDR3 spans 16 residues. Trimming removed 1 base at V and 1 base at J, with 13 bases between. CDR3 loop: CASSLLAVLGTDTQYF. The CDR3 region has the DNA TGTGCCAGCAGCTTGCTCGCGGTTCTAGGCACAGATACGCAGTATTTT.

The chain combines TRBV4-1 with TRBJ2-2; D remains ambiguous. Germline CDR1 and CDR2: MGHRA and YSYEKL. The CDR3 is made up of 17 amino acids. V lost 0 bases and J lost 0, with 11 bases in between. CDR3: CASSQDLDSSNTGELFF. In DNA, the CDR3 is TGCGCCAGCAGCCAAGATCTTGACTCCTCGAACACCGGGGAGCTGTTTTTT.

As for this clone: Other DNA sequences within the sample encode an identical CDR3. This chain connects TRBV6-5 to TRBJ1-1; a possible D gene is TRBD1 (5 bases). This CDR3 has 13 residues. Germline CDR1 reads MNHEY; CDR2 reads SVGAGI. V shed 0 bases and J shed 3 bases, with 5 bases lying between them. The CDR3 DNA follows: TGTGCCAGCAGTTACTCCAGGGACACTGAAGCTTTCTTT. It codes for CASSYSRDTEAFF.

The V gene is TRBV18, the J gene TRBJ1-5; 9 bases fit TRBD1. Per germline, CDR1 KGHSH and CDR2 LQKENI. This CDR3 region has 17 residues. With 3 bases clipped from V and 0 bases from J, the junction kept 6 bases outside the gene matches. CDR3 nucleotide sequence: TGTGCCAGCTCACCCACAGGGGGCGCTTATAGCAATCAGCCCCAGCATTTT. Amino acid sequence: CASSPTGGAYSNQPQHF.